This T cell receptor (beta chain) was identified in a study of T-cell reconstitution after alpha-beta-depleted transplantation in children. This CDR3 is built from 14 residues. The V gene's germline CDR1 is SGHKS and CDR2 YYEKEE (reference sequence). Trimming stripped 1 base from V and 0 bases from J, with 7 bases between. Preparing the TCRbeta library involved the use of unique molecular identifiers. TCRdb fed the PCR reads into MiXCR, producing one record per CDR3 protein. The sample gives roughly 590,000 distinct CDR3 sequences, 15% to 20% of which show up once; about 1.1% is in the top ten. The material sequenced was PBMCs from the stem cell graft donor, taken from the stem cell graft. The origin of this receptor is a human donor who donated a stem cell graft to a child with acute myeloid leukemia. The chain has TRBV5-5 and TRBJ1-1; D gene uncertain. The chain's CDR3 is CASSLSIMNTEAFF. The CDR3 nucleotides read TGTGCCAGCAGCTTGTCTATTATGAACACTGAAGCTTTCTTT.